Only a few counts were recorded for the clone carrying this TCR beta chain. Its antigen is not identified. These data originate in a study of identical twins. The study's findings and limits: Monozygotic twin pairs showed more out-of-frame TCR alpha sharing than models estimated. Insertion counts were lower in abundant cord blood beta clonotypes, a trend that memory repertoires did not show.

No donor was unhealthy or non-Caucasian. TCRdb reprocessed the 5' RACE reads with MiXCR, giving one entry per CDR3 protein. The sample has around 1.7 million distinct CDR3 sequences; around 29% are singletons. Germline assignment: CDR1 MDHEN and CDR2 SYDVKM. The ends were cut back, 8 bases at V and 4 bases at J, with 11 bases in the middle. The CDR3 loop spans 12 amino acids. The origin of this receptor is a newborn girl in good health. Sequences were obtained from cord blood. The chain recombines TRBV28 with TRBJ1-2; TRBD1 might be the D (5 bases). The DNA of the CDR3 is TGTGCCAGCGGGGGGGGAGTCTATGGCTACACCTTC. Its protein product is CASGGGVYGYTF.